Sequencing of this T cell receptor beta chain was carried out in a study of T cell responses to AZD1222 COVID-19 vaccine. Findings and limits, study-wide: At baseline, seropositivity was found in only 5 to 7 AZD1222 recipients.

Trimming left V 4 bases short and J 4 bases short, with 11 bases between. The CDR3 totals 13 residues. Germline CDR1 SGHRS, CDR2 YFSETQ. Sequencing was performed with immunoSEQ multiplex PCR; in TCRdb, only in-frame clones are kept and a portion is missing. The data show about 110,000 clones, more than 75% seen once. Concerning this clone: Its antigen is as yet unknown.

The chain couples TRBV5-1 to TRBJ2-5, with D maybe TRBD1 (5 bases). The receptor was isolated from an adult in good health. The sequencing here drew on peripheral blood, taken on day 0 of AZD1222 vaccination. The CDR3 nucleotides read TGCGCCAGCAGCACTGACAGAAGAGAGACCCAGTACTTC. Amino acid sequence: CASSTDRRETQYF.